Below are 18 T cell receptor beta chains sequenced from a single sample in a study of cytotoxic CD8 clonotypes in ibrutinib-treated CLL (dated by TCRdb to the early 2020s). Library generation was performed with the immunoSEQ multiplex PCR assay. Not all clones reach the TCRdb copy of this immuneACCESS table, which keeps in-frame sequences only. Checked studies attribute under half of the gap to unresolved V genes and leave the rest unexplained. This sample comprises tens of thousands of clones, roughly 69% of them detected only once. Approximately 58% of the sample rests with the top ten. Taken with the paper, the label for time point translates to: around 2 years on ibrutinib. The source material was PBMCs, sampled after 24 months of ibrutinib treatment. These receptors were collected from a human donor with chronic lymphocytic leukemia.

The chain couples TRBV18 to TRBJ1-1; D uncertain. The CDR3 contains 13 residues. The V gene's germline CDR1 is KGHSH and CDR2 LQKENI. V was shortened by 4 bases and J by 0 bases, with 6 bases between the two germline ends. CDR3 protein: CASSQRMNTEAFF. As DNA, the CDR3 is TGTGCCAGCTCACAACGGATGAACACTGAAGCTTTCTTT.

This clone was seen just once. The V gene is TRBV5-4, the J gene TRBJ1-2; D possibly corresponds to TRBD1 (6 bases). The CDR3 totals 15 residues. The V and J ends lost 4 bases and 1 base respectively, with 14 bases between them. Germline CDR1 is SGHNT and CDR2 is YYREEE (reference sequence). Here the CDR3 reads CASSIGTSFNYGYTF. As DNA, the CDR3 is TGTGCCAGCAGCATAGGGACATCATTTAACTATGGCTACACCTTC.

V gene TRBV2 combines with J gene TRBJ2-3, with D possibly matching TRBD2 (5 bases). V was clipped by 0 bases and J by 1 base, with 8 bases between them. The CDR3 sequence is 15 residues long. Per the germline V gene, CDR1 is SNHLY and CDR2 is FYNNEI. CDR3 nucleotide sequence: TGTGCCAGCAGTGAAGCCCGGACTCGCACAGATACGCAGTATTTT. Its protein is CASSEARTRTDTQYF.

This chain joins TRBV5-6 and TRBJ2-1, with D perhaps matching TRBD2 (7 bases). CDR3 length: 16 amino acids. The V end was cut by 4 bases, the J end by 0 bases, with 14 bases between. Germline V gene sequence: CDR1 SGHDT, CDR2 YYEEEE. Here the CDR3 DNA reads TGTGCCAGCAGCGGGGGGGCGCTTGACTCCTACAATGAGCAGTTCTTC. It encodes CASSGGALDSYNEQFF. The full variable domain, rest sourced from reference TRBV5-6 and TRBJ2-1, is DAGVTQSPTHLIKTRGQQVTLRCSPKSGHDTVSWYQQALGQGPQFIFQYYEEEERQRGNFPDRFSGHQFPNYSSELNVNALLLGDSALYLCASSGGALDSYNEQFFGPGTRLTVL.

This clone turned up a few times. The gene calls are TRBV7-9 and TRBJ2-7; no clear D. This CDR3 is built from 13 residues. Germline lookup yields CDR1 SEHNR and CDR2 FQNEAQ (reference sequence). V lost 1 base and J lost 4, with 8 bases in between. The CDR3 reads CASSLVWSYEQYF. CDR3 sequence (DNA): TGTGCCAGCAGCTTAGTCTGGAGTTACGAGCAGTACTTC.

This clone was picked up a small number of times. The chain has TRBV11-3 and TRBJ2-2; TRBD2 matches at 8 bases. V lost 4 bases to trimming and J lost 0 bases; unmatched junction nucleotides: 10. CDR3 length: 18 amino acids. Germline lookup yields CDR1 SGHNT and CDR2 YENEEA. The CDR3 region has the DNA TGTGCCAGCAGCTCCTCCCGGACTAGCCAGGCGAACACCGGGGAGCTGTTTTTT. The encoded protein is CASSSSRTSQANTGELFF.

This clone was counted between two and nine times. V and J are TRBV9 and TRBJ2-3; D is unresolved. CDR3 size: 14 residues. The germline gives CDR1 SGDLS, CDR2 YYNGEE. The V end lost 0 bases, the J end lost 1 base, and 6 bases lay between the germline ends. The CDR3 protein is CASSVGVGTDTQYF. CDR3 bases: TGTGCCAGCAGCGTAGGGGTGGGCACAGATACGCAGTATTTT.

This sequence joins TRBV6-9 and TRBJ1-6; the D is unclear. The ends were cut back, 7 bases at V and 5 bases at J, with 3 bases in the middle. The CDR3 contains 11 residues. Germline-derived CDR1 and CDR2 are MNHGY and SVAAGI. Here the CDR3 DNA reads TGTGCCAGCAACGATAATTCACCCCTCCACTTT. It translates to CASNDNSPLHF.

Written as DNA, the CDR3 is TGTGCCACTAGCTCGGGGCAAAACTATGGCTACACCTTC. This translates into CATSSGQNYGYTF. J is TRBJ1-2 and V is TRBV15, with a possible D match to TRBD1 (5 bases). V was trimmed by 9 bases and J by 2 bases, leaving 13 bases between them. CDR1 is LNHNV and CDR2 is YYDKDF in the germline V gene (reference sequence). The CDR3 is 13 amino acids.

V and J are TRBV19 and TRBJ2-1; TRBD1 matches at 7 bases. Germline V gives CDR1 LNHDA, CDR2 SQIVND (reference sequence). J gave up 0 bases and V 4 bases, and 3 bases lay outside the gene matches. The CDR3 runs 15 residues. The CDR3 sequence is CASSRTGDSYNEQFF. In DNA form, the CDR3 reads TGTGCCAGTAGTAGGACAGGCGACTCCTACAATGAGCAGTTCTTC.

The J gene is TRBJ2-1, the V gene TRBV4-1; the match to TRBD1 covers 7 bases. The CDR3 loop spans 14 amino acids. Looked up from germline, CDR1 is MGHRA and CDR2 is YSYEKL. With V trimmed by 5 bases and J by 3 bases, 4 bases remained unmatched. CDR3 loop: CASSYYRGYNEQFF. CDR3 DNA sequence: TGCGCCAGCAGCTACTACAGGGGCTACAATGAGCAGTTCTTC.

This clone occurred a few times. This chain links TRBV6-1 with TRBJ1-6, with 7 bases identical to TRBD1. The germline V gene encodes CDR1 MNHNS and CDR2 SASEGT. The CDR3 has 17 residues. J was trimmed by 4 bases and V by 3 bases; bases with no gene match: 9. The CDR3 loop is CASSDGGTAAYNSPLHF. DNA of the CDR3: TGTGCCAGCAGTGATGGGGGGACAGCAGCTTATAATTCACCCCTCCACTTT.

This chain uses TRBV7-2 with TRBJ1-1; TRBD1 aligns across 8 bases. The CDR3 consists of 14 residues. Germline V gene lookup returns CDR1 SGHTA and CDR2 FQGNSA. Trimming cost V 1 base and J 8 bases; bases outside gene matches: 6. CDR3 protein: CASSLGSGGEEAFF. CDR3 bases: TGTGCCAGCAGCTTAGGTTCAGGGGGCGAAGAAGCTTTCTTT.

The rearrangement links TRBV6-6 to TRBJ2-7; TRBD1 matches 8 bases. CDR3 length: 14 residues. Germline CDR1 reads MNHNY; CDR2 reads SVGAGI (reference sequence). Trimming cost V 6 bases and J 2 bases; bases outside gene matches: 6. This CDR3 reads CASRHRGYPYEQYF. CDR3 in DNA: TGTGCCAGCAGACACAGGGGGTACCCCTACGAGCAGTACTTC.

This clone has only a few counts. The V call is TRBV7-2, the J call TRBJ1-3; a possible D gene is TRBD1 (5 bases). The germline V gene encodes CDR1 SGHTA and CDR2 FQGNSA. This CDR3 is built from 15 residues. Trimming cost V 3 bases and J 3 bases, with 12 bases left between them. CDR3 in DNA: TGTGCCAGCAGCTTGAGGGGTAGGGGTGGAAACACCATATATTTT. Residues: CASSLRGRGGNTIYF.

In regard to this clone: One end of the junction varies from germline; a read error may be responsible. The chain combines TRBV6-5 with TRBJ1-2; D might be TRBD1 (6 bases). Germline assignment: CDR1 MNHEY and CDR2 SVGAGI. The length of the CDR3 is 14 residues. CDR3 DNA sequence: TGTGCCAGCAGTCTAGAGGGGGGGTTTGAGATCTCAAGCTTC. Translation gives CASSLEGGFEISSF.

V gene TRBV2 combines with J gene TRBJ2-2; 9 nucleotides agree with TRBD2. The trim removed 7 bases at V and 2 bases at J, leaving 8 bases unmatched. This CDR3 contains 16 residues. CDR1 SNHLY and CDR2 FYNNEI come from the germline V gene. This CDR3 reads CASIRERGANTGELFF. Here the CDR3 DNA reads TGTGCCAGCATACGGGAGCGGGGGGCTAACACCGGGGAGCTGTTTTTT.

The V and J genes are TRBV27 and TRBJ2-1, with 8 bases fitting TRBD2. The CDR3 is 16 amino acids. With 7 bases clipped from V and 9 bases from J, the junction kept 17 bases outside the gene matches. The germline V gene encodes CDR1 MNHEY and CDR2 SMNVEV (reference sequence). For the CDR3, the DNA is TGTGCCAGCAAGCCAGCCTCTGGGCTAGCGGGCACTGAGCAGTTCTTC. Translating gives CASKPASGLAGTEQFF.